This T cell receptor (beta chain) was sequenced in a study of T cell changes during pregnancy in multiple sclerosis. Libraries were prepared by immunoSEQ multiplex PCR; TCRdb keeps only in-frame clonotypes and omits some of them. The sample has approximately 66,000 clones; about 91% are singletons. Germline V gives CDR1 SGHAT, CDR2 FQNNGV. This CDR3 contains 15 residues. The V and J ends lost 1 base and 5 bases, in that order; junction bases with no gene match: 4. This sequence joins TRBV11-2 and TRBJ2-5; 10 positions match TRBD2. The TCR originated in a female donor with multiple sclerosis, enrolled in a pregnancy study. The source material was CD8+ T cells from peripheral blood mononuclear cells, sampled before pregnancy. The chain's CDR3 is CASSLGFSGGETQYF. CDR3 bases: TGTGCCAGCAGCTTAGGATTTAGCGGGGGGGAGACCCAGTACTTC. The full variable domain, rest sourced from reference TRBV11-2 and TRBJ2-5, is EAGVAQSPRYKIIEKRQSVAFWCNPISGHATLYWYQQILGQGPKLLIQFQNNGVVDDSQLPKDRFSAERLKGVDSTLKIQPAKLEDSAVYLCASSLGFSGGETQYFGPGTRLLVL.